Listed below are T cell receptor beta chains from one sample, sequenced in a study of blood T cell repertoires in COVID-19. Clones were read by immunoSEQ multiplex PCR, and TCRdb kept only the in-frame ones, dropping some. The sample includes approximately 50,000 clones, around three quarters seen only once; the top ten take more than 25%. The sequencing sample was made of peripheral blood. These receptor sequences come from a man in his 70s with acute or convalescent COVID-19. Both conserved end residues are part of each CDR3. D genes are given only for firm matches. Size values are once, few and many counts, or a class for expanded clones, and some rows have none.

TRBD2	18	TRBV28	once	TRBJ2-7	CASSQKGLAGGEKHEQYF	TGTGCCAGCAGTCAAAAGGGACTAGCGGGAGGAGAGAAGCACGAGCAGTACTTC
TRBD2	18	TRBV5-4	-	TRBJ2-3	CASNGWGTSAGDINTQYF	TGTGCCAGCAACGGTTGGGGAACTAGCGCGGGTGATATAAATACGCAGTATTTT
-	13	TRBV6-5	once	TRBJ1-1	CASDGGRGTEAFF	TGTGCCAGCGACGGGGGGCGCGGCACTGAAGCTTTCTTT
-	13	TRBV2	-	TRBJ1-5	CASRGEGAGPQHF	TGTGCCAGCAGAGGAGAAGGAGCCGGGCCCCAGCATTTT
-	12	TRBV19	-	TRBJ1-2	CAVGSWRNGYTF	TGTGCCGTAGGGAGCTGGAGGAATGGCTACACCTTC
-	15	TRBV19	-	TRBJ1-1	CASSTHSAPNTEAFF	TGTGCCAGTAGTACTCATAGCGCCCCAAACACTGAAGCTTTCTTT
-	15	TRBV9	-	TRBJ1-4	CASSVTGTSFEKLFF	TGTGCCAGCAGCGTCACCGGGACTAGTTTTGAAAAACTGTTTTTT
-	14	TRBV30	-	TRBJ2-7	CAWSGGGQTYEQYF	TGTGCCTGGAGTGGGGGGGGCCAAACCTACGAGCAGTACTTC
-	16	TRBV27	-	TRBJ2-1	CASRREYPDGGNEQFF	TGTGCCAGCAGAAGAGAGTATCCTGACGGGGGCAATGAGCAGTTCTTC
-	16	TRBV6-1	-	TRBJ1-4	CASSEGSAGDNEKLFF	TGTGCCAGCAGTGAAGGTTCCGCAGGCGACAATGAAAAACTGTTTTTT
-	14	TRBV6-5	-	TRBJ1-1	CASRGRREATEAFF	TGTGCCAGCAGGGGACGGCGGGAGGCCACTGAAGCTTTCTTT
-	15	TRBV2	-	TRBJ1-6	CASSDSQGRGSPLHF	TGTGCCAGCAGCGATTCACAGGGACGGGGTTCACCCCTCCACTTT
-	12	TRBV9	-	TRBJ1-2	CASSQDSYGYTF	TGTGCCAGCAGCCAGGACTCCTATGGCTACACCTTC
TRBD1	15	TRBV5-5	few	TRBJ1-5	CASSPGQGIRQPQHF	TGTGCCAGCAGCCCGGGACAGGGGATACGTCAGCCCCAGCATTTT
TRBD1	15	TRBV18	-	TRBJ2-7	CASSPPTGGSYEQYF	TGTGCCAGCTCACCTCCGACAGGGGGTTCCTACGAGCAGTACTTC
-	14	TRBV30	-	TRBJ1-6	CASRRPGENSPLHF	TGTGCCTCACGAAGGCCGGGGGAGAATTCACCCCTCCACTTT
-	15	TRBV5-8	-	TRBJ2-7	CASSFTGTVGREQYF	TGTGCCAGCAGCTTCACCGGGACCGTAGGGAGGGAGCAGTACTTC